The 31 T cell receptor beta chains below come from one sample, sequenced in a study of OX40 agonist ivuxolimab in advanced cancers. TCRdb keeps only in-frame clones here, not all; method: immunoSEQ multiplex PCR. The sample has just over 60,000 clones, roughly 90% seen once; the top ten hold about 0.58%. Sequenced material: CD4+ or CD8+ T cells sorted from blood, taken in a trial of the OX40 agonist ivuxolimab. The receptors originated from an adult with an advanced solid tumor such as melanoma, head and neck, liver or kidney cancer.

V is TRBV15 and J is TRBJ2-1; 14 nucleotides align to TRBD2. The germline V gene encodes CDR1 LNHNV and CDR2 YYDKDF (reference sequence). CDR3 length: 17 residues. The junction had 3 bases not matched to a gene; V was cut back by 0 bases and J by 5 bases. The CDR3 coding sequence is TGTGCCACCAGCAGAGAATCGGGACTAGCGGGAGACAATGAGCAGTTCTTC. It is translated as CATSRESGLAGDNEQFF.

V is TRBV21-1 and J is TRBJ2-1; the table's D call TRBD2 went unverified against the DNA. TRBV21-1 is classified as a pseudogene. The CDR3 length is 16 residues. CDR3 nucleotides: TGTGCCAGCAGCCTGGGCGGGACTAGCGGTTACAATGAGCAGTTCTTC. The encoded protein is CASSLGGTSGYNEQFF.

This clone has only a few counts. The rearrangement uses TRBV5-1 and TRBJ2-3; 8 positions agree with TRBD1. Unmatched junction bases numbered 3, after V lost 4 bases and J lost 2 bases. This CDR3 contains 14 residues. Germline-derived CDR1 and CDR2 are SGHRS and YFSETQ. CDR3 sequence: CASSRDRITDTQYF. CDR3 DNA: TGCGCCAGCAGCCGGGACAGGATCACAGATACGCAGTATTTT.

The chain is built from TRBV4-2 and TRBJ2-1; TRBD1 matches 7 bases. The V gene end was trimmed by 3 bases and the J gene end by 2 bases; junction bases not matched to a gene: 4. The CDR3 covers 15 residues. Germline CDR1 LGHNA, CDR2 YNFKEQ. The CDR3 region is CASSHRGSTYNEQFF. The CDR3, as DNA: TGTGCCAGCAGCCACAGGGGGTCCACCTACAATGAGCAGTTCTTC.

The genes are TRBV5-1 and TRBJ2-1; unclear D gene. CDR3 length: 15 amino acids. With 0 bases removed from V and 0 bases from J, the gap between germline ends came to 7 bases. Germline V gene data show CDR1 as SGHRS and CDR2 as YFSETQ. CDR3 sequence (DNA): TGCGCCAGCAGCTTGGAAGGTACCTCCTACAATGAGCAGTTCTTC. It codes for CASSLEGTSYNEQFF.

The chain employs TRBV9 and TRBJ2-7; possible D gene TRBD2, 5 bases. Germline V gene sequence: CDR1 SGDLS, CDR2 YYNGEE. The CDR3 is made up of 15 amino acids. Trimming removed 0 bases from V and 0 bases from J, with 10 bases in between. For the CDR3, the DNA is TGTGCCAGCAGCGTAGGAACGGGGAGCTCCTACGAGCAGTACTTC. It translates to CASSVGTGSSYEQYF.

This clone was counted once. CDR3 protein: CASSYNYEQYF. The CDR3 DNA reads as TGTGCCAGCAGCTATAACTACGAGCAGTACTTC. The gene calls are TRBV2 and TRBJ2-7; no clear D. The CDR3 runs 11 residues. Germline V gene lookup returns CDR1 SNHLY and CDR2 FYNNEI. The V and J ends lost 6 bases and 3 bases respectively, with 6 bases between them.

CDR3: CAIRETTLYEQYF. The CDR3 DNA is TGTGCCATCCGGGAGACCACCCTCTACGAGCAGTACTTC. V gene TRBV6-1 combines with J gene TRBJ2-7; possibly TRBD2 for D (6 bases). The V end lost 10 bases, the J end lost 3 bases, and 16 bases lay between the germline ends. Germline loops: CDR1 MNHNS, CDR2 SASEGT. The CDR3 runs to 13 residues.

The rearrangement uses TRBV15 and TRBJ1-1; D is undetermined. Germline CDR1 is LNHNV and CDR2 is YYDKDF (reference sequence). Trimming took off 6 bases at V and 6 bases at J, with 17 bases between the two ends. This CDR3 spans 14 amino acids. Here the CDR3 reads CATSSRVREAEAFF. The CDR3 region has the DNA TGTGCCACCAGTAGTAGGGTCCGTGAGGCTGAAGCTTTCTTT.

The CDR3 loop is CASSVYRDSSSGNTIYF. The CDR3, as DNA: TGTGCCAGCAGCGTATATCGGGACAGCTCCTCTGGAAACACCATATATTTT. The V and J genes are TRBV9 and TRBJ1-3; TRBD1 agrees at 7 bases. V lost 1 base to trimming and J lost 0 bases; unmatched junction nucleotides: 7. CDR1 SGDLS and CDR2 YYNGEE come from the germline V gene. CDR3 length: 17 amino acids.

The DNA of the CDR3 is TGTGCCAGCAGTTACTCAGCCAGCTCCACAGATACGCAGTATTTT. It encodes CASSYSASSTDTQYF. V usage is TRBV6-5 and J usage is TRBJ2-3; D not resolved. The CDR3 length is 15 residues. Germline CDR1 MNHEY, CDR2 SVGAGI. The V gene lost 0 bases and the J gene lost 2 bases, with 9 bases spanning the gap.

This clone occurred once. The chain carries TRBV6-6 and TRBJ1-1; TRBD1 might be the D (5 bases). Trimming cost V 2 bases and J 0 bases, with 10 bases left between them. Germline V gene data show CDR1 as MNHNY and CDR2 as SVGAGI (reference sequence). This CDR3 has 15 residues. Here the CDR3 reads CASSYGGGVNTEAFF. The CDR3 DNA reads TGTGCCAGCAGTTACGGCGGGGGGGTGAACACTGAAGCTTTCTTT.

V and J are TRBV6-6 and TRBJ1-4; no clear D. Deletions cut 0 bases from V and 0 bases from J, with 5 bases between. Germline CDR1 MNHNY, CDR2 SVGAGI (reference sequence). CDR3 length: 15 amino acids. The CDR3 loop is CASSYSGATNEKLFF. The CDR3 DNA reads TGTGCCAGCAGTTACTCGGGAGCAACTAATGAAAAACTGTTTTTT.

The chain combines TRBV7-8 with TRBJ1-6; 9 nucleotides agree with TRBD1. The CDR3 has 17 residues. V shed 3 bases and J 7 bases; nucleotides not matched to a gene: 10. The germline CDR1 and CDR2 sequences are SGHVS and FQNEAQ. CDR3 amino acids: CASSFGTGIRINSPLHF. As DNA, the CDR3 is TGTGCCAGCAGCTTCGGGACAGGGATTAGGATCAATTCACCCCTCCACTTT.

The chain uses TRBV9 and TRBJ2-3; TRBD2 matches at 10 bases. With V trimmed by 2 bases and J by 0 bases, 3 bases remained unmatched. This CDR3 comprises 16 residues. Germline CDR1 SGDLS, CDR2 YYNGEE. CDR3 DNA sequence: TGTGCCAGCAGCGTCGGACTAGCGGCTAGCACAGATACGCAGTATTTT. Its protein product is CASSVGLAASTDTQYF.

V usage is TRBV5-1 and J usage is TRBJ2-1; no clear D gene. CDR3 length equals 11 residues. Trimming shortened V by 3 bases and J by 8 bases, and 6 bases separated the two germline ends. CDR1 and CDR2 (germline): SGHRS, YFSETQ. The CDR3, as DNA: TGCGCCAGCAGCTCCAGTTATGAGCAGTTCTTC. Translation gives CASSSSYEQFF.

The chain is built from TRBV2 and TRBJ2-3; 15 positions agree with TRBD2. From germline, CDR1 is SNHLY and CDR2 FYNNEI. The CDR3 contains 19 residues. Trimming removed 8 bases from V and 2 bases from J; junction bases left unmatched: 14. For the CDR3, the DNA is TGTGCCAGCGGACGGACTAGCGGGAGGGCCAGATCGTCCACAGATACGCAGTATTTT. It translates to CASGRTSGRARSSTDTQYF.

The rearrangement joins TRBV9 to TRBJ1-1; 8 nucleotides line up with TRBD1. Trimming cost V 3 bases and J 6 bases; bases outside gene matches: 10. Germline V gene lookup returns CDR1 SGDLS and CDR2 YYNGEE. The CDR3 has 15 amino acids. CDR3 in DNA: TGTGCCAGCAGCGCCCGCCAGGGGGCACGCGCTGAAGCTTTCTTT. This gives the protein CASSARQGARAEAFF.

J is TRBJ2-7 and V is TRBV6-6; 9 bases line up with TRBD1. After removal of 8 bases from V and 8 bases from J, the junction contained 13 bases not matched to a gene. CDR1 and CDR2 from the germline V gene are MNHNY and SVGAGI (reference sequence). This CDR3 is built from 14 residues. CDR3 amino acids: CASATGTGHVQQYF. For the CDR3, the DNA is TGTGCCAGCGCCACCGGGACAGGGCACGTCCAGCAGTACTTC.

This chain joins TRBV6-1 and TRBJ1-1; possibly TRBD1 for D (5 bases). Germline V gives CDR1 MNHNS, CDR2 SASEGT. V was shortened by 2 bases and J by 5 bases, with 12 bases between the two germline ends. The CDR3 sequence is 14 residues long. In DNA, the CDR3 is TGTGCCAGCAGTGAAAGCGGGGGGGTGACTGAAGCTTTCTTT. As protein: CASSESGGVTEAFF.

In this sample, this clone turned up once. The chain recombines TRBV5-1 with TRBJ1-4; possibly TRBD1 for D (5 bases). V shed 2 bases and J shed 5 bases, with 10 bases lying between them. The germline V gene has CDR1 SGHRS and CDR2 YFSETQ. The CDR3 covers 14 residues. CDR3: CASSFGGENEKLFF. CDR3 nucleotides: TGCGCCAGCAGCTTTGGGGGGGAGAATGAAAAACTGTTTTTT.

Notes on this clone: An end of the junction differs from the germline gene, which may be a read error. The V gene is TRBV30, the J gene TRBJ2-3; tentatively, D is TRBD1 or TRBD2 (5 bases each). CDR3 length equals 11 residues. Germline CDR1 is GTSNPN and CDR2 is SVGIG (reference sequence). In nucleotides, the CDR3 is TGTGCCCGGAGTGATGGGGGTACGCAGTATTTT. As protein: CARSDGGTQYF.

The V gene is TRBV19, the J gene TRBJ1-4; TRBD1 might be the D (5 bases). Germline assignment: CDR1 LNHDA and CDR2 SQIVND (reference sequence). Trimming took off 4 bases at V and 5 bases at J, with 14 bases between the two ends. The CDR3 is 15 amino acids. The CDR3 region has the DNA TGTGCCAGTAGTACACGTGGGACGTGGAATGAAAAACTGTTTTTT. Protein product: CASSTRGTWNEKLFF.

The rearrangement links TRBV10-3 to TRBJ1-2, with 10 nucleotides matching TRBD1. The length of the CDR3 is 15 residues. J was trimmed by 5 bases and V by 4 bases; bases with no gene match: 7. Germline-derived CDR1 and CDR2 are ENHRY and SYGVKD. CDR3 sequence (DNA): TGTGCCATCAGTGGCTACAGGACAGGGGGTTATGGCTACACCTTC. Protein sequence: CAISGYRTGGYGYTF.

This sequence joins TRBV5-4 and TRBJ2-1; no definite D call. The germline gives CDR1 SGHNT, CDR2 YYREEE (reference sequence). The CDR3 consists of 13 residues. V lost 3 bases to trimming and J lost 6 bases, with 10 bases between them. CDR3 loop: CASSYDWSNEQFF. CDR3 nucleotides: TGTGCCAGCAGCTACGACTGGTCCAATGAGCAGTTCTTC. Full variable domain (rest looked up from reference TRBV5-4 and TRBJ2-1): ETGVTQSPTHLIKTRGQQVTLRCSSQSGHNTVSWYQQALGQGPQFIFQYYREEENGRGNFPPRFSGLQFPNYSSELNVNALELDDSALYLCASSYDWSNEQFFGPGTRLTVL.

The gene calls are TRBV18 and TRBJ2-5, with a weak D call TRBD1 (6 bases). Deletions cut 4 bases from V and 0 bases from J, with 9 bases between. CDR3 length: 14 residues. The germline gives CDR1 KGHSH, CDR2 LQKENI. CDR3 region: CASSRRDNQETQYF. The CDR3, as DNA: TGTGCCAGCTCACGCCGGGACAACCAAGAGACCCAGTACTTC.

The V gene is TRBV5-5, the J gene TRBJ1-2, with 12 nucleotides matching TRBD1. Germline loops: CDR1 SGHKS, CDR2 YYEKEE (reference sequence). CDR3 length equals 14 residues. The J segment lost 7 bases and the V segment lost 5 bases, leaving 6 bases of the junction unmatched. CDR3 DNA: TGTGCCAGCAGGTGGGACAGGGGGCCGTTTGGCTACACCTTC. This gives the protein CASRWDRGPFGYTF.

The genes are TRBV7-2 and TRBJ1-1; maybe TRBD1 (6 bases). V was cut by 4 bases and J by 3 bases, with 9 bases left in between. Germline CDR1 SGHTA, CDR2 FQGNSA. This CDR3 has 13 amino acids. The CDR3 DNA reads as TGTGCCAGCAGCTCACAGGGTGACACTGAAGCTTTCTTT. It yields the protein CASSSQGDTEAFF.

V and J are TRBV10-3 and TRBJ2-2; 10 bases line up with TRBD2. In germline, CDR1 is ENHRY, CDR2 SYGVKD. J was trimmed by 6 bases and V by 0 bases; bases with no gene match: 13. CDR3 length equals 19 residues. CDR3 in amino acids: CAISESSGRANVVAGELFF. As DNA, the CDR3 is TGTGCCATCAGTGAGTCGAGCGGGAGGGCCAATGTTGTCGCCGGGGAGCTGTTTTTT.

The rearrangement joins TRBV5-4 to TRBJ2-6, with D tentatively TRBD1 (6 bases). CDR3 size: 15 residues. Germline CDR1 and CDR2: SGHNT and YYREEE (reference sequence). V was shortened by 1 base and J by 1 base, with 6 bases between the two germline ends. This chain's CDR3 is CASSLQGSGANVLTF. In DNA form, the CDR3 reads TGTGCCAGCAGCTTGCAGGGGTCTGGGGCCAACGTCCTGACTTTC.

This clone was seen a single time. The chain uses TRBV19 and TRBJ2-7; 7 bases align to TRBD1. The CDR3 is 14 residues long. With V trimmed by 4 bases and J by 0 bases, 3 bases remained unmatched. Germline V gives CDR1 LNHDA, CDR2 SQIVND (reference sequence). Written as DNA, the CDR3 is TGTGCCAGTAGTAGACAGGGAAGCTCCTACGAGCAGTACTTC. Encoded protein: CASSRQGSSYEQYF.